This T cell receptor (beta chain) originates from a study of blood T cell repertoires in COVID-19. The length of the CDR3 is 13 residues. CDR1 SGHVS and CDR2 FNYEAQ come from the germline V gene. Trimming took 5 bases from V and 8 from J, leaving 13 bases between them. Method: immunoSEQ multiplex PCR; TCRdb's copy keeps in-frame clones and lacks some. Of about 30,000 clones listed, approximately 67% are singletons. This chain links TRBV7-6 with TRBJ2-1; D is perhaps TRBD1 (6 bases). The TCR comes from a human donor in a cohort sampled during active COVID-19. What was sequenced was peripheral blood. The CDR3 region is CASSPLNRDEQFF. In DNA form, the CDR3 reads TGTGCCAGCAGCCCCCTAAACAGGGATGAGCAGTTCTTC.